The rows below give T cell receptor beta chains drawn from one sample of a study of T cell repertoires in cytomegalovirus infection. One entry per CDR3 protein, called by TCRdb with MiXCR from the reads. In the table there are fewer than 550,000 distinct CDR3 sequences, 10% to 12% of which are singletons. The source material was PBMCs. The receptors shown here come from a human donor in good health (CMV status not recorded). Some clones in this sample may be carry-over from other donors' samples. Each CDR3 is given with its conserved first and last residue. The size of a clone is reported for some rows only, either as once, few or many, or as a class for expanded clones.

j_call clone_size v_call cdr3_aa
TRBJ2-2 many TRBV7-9 CASSLARGREELFF
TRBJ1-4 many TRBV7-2 CASSQNRGAGIKLFF
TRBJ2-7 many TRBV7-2 CASRPGQGSYEQYF
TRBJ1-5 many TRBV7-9 CASSSGTGRMNQPQHF
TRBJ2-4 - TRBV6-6 CASSYLSGRAATKNIQYF
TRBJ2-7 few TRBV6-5 CASSSELAKFEQYF
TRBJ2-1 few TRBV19 CASSIVGTDNEQFF
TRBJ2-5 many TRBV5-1 CASRPGYAQETQYF
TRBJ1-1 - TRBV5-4 CASSPTGAFTEAFF
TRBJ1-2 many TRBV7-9 CASSSRDINYGYTF
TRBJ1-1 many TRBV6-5 CASALGPNTEAFF
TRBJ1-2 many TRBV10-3 CAIRTDRGSPDYGYTF
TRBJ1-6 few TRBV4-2 CASSQRGTGVSPLHF
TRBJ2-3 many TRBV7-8 CASSLALPNFAYF
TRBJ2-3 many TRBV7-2 CASSTTPSGLAQYF
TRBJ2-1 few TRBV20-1 CSAKKLAGGIKGQFF
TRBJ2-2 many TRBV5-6 CASSYVLEEVTGELFF
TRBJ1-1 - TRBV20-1 CSARVESRRDTEAFF
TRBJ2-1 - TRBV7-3 CASSSTGGNSYNEQFF
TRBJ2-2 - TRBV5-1 CASSLLTALNTGELFF
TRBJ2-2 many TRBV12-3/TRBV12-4 CASSLAGANAGELFF
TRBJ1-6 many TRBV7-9 CASSSLFRESVNSPLHF
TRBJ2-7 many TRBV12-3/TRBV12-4 CASSYWDLRGEYEQYF
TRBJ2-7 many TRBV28 CASSSRDRGWSYEQYF
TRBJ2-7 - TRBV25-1 CASSDGLAGAYEQYF
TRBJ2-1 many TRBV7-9 CASSLRGPSEQFF
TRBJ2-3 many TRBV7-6 CASSPRLGGPDTQYF
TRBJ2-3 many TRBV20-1 CSAEGGRTDTQYF
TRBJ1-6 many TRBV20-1 CSARDLGNRTSSYNSPLHF
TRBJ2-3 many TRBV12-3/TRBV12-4 CASTGGSTDTQYF
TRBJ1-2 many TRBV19 CASSIEKRASYGYTF
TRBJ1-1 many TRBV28 CASKDSPLNTEAFF
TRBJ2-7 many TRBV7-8 CASSPADQRYEQYF
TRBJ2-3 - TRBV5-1 CASSPGLAEYTDTQYF
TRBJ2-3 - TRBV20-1 CSAILLTGTDTQYF
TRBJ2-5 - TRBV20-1 CSASAGRQETQYF
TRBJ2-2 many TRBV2 CASSGGTLNTGELFF
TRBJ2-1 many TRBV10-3 CAIKAGVSANEQFF
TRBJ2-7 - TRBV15 CATSRGQGRDYEQYF
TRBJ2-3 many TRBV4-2 CASSQVTSAGSDTQYF
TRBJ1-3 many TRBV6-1 CASSRTARTSGNTIYF
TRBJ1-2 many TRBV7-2 CASSFGDYYGYTF
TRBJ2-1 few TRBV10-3 CAISGTSSYNEQFF
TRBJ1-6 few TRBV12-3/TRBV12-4 CASSVSGFSPLHF
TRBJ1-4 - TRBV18 CASSHGTVLNEKLFF
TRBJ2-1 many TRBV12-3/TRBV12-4 CASSFRTGGAFSYNEQFF
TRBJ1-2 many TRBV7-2 CASSLGTGSNYGYTF
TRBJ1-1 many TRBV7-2 CASSLVPGSDTEAFF
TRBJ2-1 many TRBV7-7 CASSRLGQGAEQFF
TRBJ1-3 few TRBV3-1 CASSPSGASAGNTIYF
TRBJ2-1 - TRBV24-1 CATSGVTSGGYNEKFF
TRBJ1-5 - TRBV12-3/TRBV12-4 CASNSLIPGDQPQHF
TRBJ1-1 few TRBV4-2 CASSQDNVNTEAFF
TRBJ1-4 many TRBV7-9 CASSFSGTANEKLFF
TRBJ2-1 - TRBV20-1 CSASRLAGDSYNEQFF
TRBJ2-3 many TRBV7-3 CASSSGGDTQYF
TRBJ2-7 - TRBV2 CAGDRVSSYEQYF
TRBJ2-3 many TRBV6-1 CASSKLAGPQYF
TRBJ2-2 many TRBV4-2 CASSRLLAGADGELFF
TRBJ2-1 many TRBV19 CASSDPGTSSYNEQFF